The table lists the clone carrying this T cell receptor beta chain with a few counts. Its target is unknown. This sample stems from a study of T cells after yellow fever vaccination. Study overall: The SMART-Seq v4 Ultra Low Input method served to prepare the low-cell-number fractions. General study points: CD4 and CD8 compartments shared a small share of clonotypes, likely from convergent recombination. Peaking on day 5 versus 15, the secondary response was faster but weaker.

Generation of TCR cDNA used 5'RACE template switching (which added a universal primer site and UMIs). TCRdb processed the 5' RACE reads anew with MiXCR; each CDR3 protein has one entry. Of 450,000 to 650,000 distinct CDR3 sequences listed, 20% to 25% are singletons. The CDR3 has 15 amino acids. The V gene end was trimmed by 5 bases and the J gene end by 10 bases; junction bases not matched to a gene: 10. Germline V gene sequence: CDR1 MDHEN, CDR2 SYDVKM. The chain recombines TRBV28 with TRBJ2-1, with TRBD2 identical over 11 bases. The clonotype was recovered from a man between 18 and 29 years old who received the YFV17D yellow fever vaccine. The material sequenced was PBMCs, taken roughly 20 days after the first yellow fever vaccination. This CDR3 is CASSVIAGGTWEQFF. Written as DNA, the CDR3 is TGTGCCAGCAGTGTGATAGCGGGGGGGACATGGGAGCAGTTCTTC.